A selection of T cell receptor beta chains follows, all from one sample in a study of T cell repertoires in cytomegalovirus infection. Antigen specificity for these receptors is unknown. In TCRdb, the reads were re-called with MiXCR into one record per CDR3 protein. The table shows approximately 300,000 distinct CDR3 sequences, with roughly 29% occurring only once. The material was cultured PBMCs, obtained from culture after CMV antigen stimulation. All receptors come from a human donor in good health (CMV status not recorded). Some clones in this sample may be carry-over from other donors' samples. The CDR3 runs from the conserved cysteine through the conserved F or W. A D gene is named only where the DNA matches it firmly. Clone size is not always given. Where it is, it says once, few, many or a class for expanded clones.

CASSLGKGRRLGNEQFF TGTGCCAGCAGCTTGGGGAAGGGGCGTAGGCTCGGTAATGAGCAGTTCTTC TRBV11-2 many TRBJ2-1 -
CASSSGTSGRGYNEQFF TGTGCCAGCAGTTCCGGGACTAGCGGGAGAGGCTACAATGAGCAGTTCTTC TRBV12-3/TRBV12-4 - TRBJ2-1 TRBD2
CASSSGGRRTEAFF TGTGCCAGCAGTTCAGGGGGGAGGCGGACTGAAGCTTTCTTT TRBV28 few TRBJ1-1 TRBD1
CASSTEDKGTEAFF TGTGCCAGCAGCACGGAGGATAAGGGGACTGAAGCTTTCTTT TRBV5-4 once TRBJ1-1 -
CASSPRLLRDRSLFGYEQYF TGTGCCAGCAGTCCTCGACTACTCCGGGACAGGTCTCTTTTTGGCTACGAGCAGTACTTC TRBV27 - TRBJ2-7 TRBD1
CASSPWTSGRTGELFF TGTGCCAGCAGTCCGTGGACTAGCGGGAGAACCGGGGAGCTGTTTTTT TRBV25-1 - TRBJ2-2 TRBD2
CASSQTSGSSDTQYF TGTGCCAGCAGCCAGACTAGCGGGAGCTCAGATACGCAGTATTTT TRBV5-5 - TRBJ2-3 TRBD2
CASGRSGEQFF TGTGCCAGCGGGCGTTCGGGTGAGCAGTTCTTC TRBV6-2/TRBV6-3 - TRBJ2-1 -
CASGLVWTGGQSPLHF TGTGCTAGTGGTTTGGTCTGGACAGGGGGTCAGTCACCCCTCCACTTT TRBV12-5 few TRBJ1-6 TRBD1
CASSDGPGPGTQYF TGCGCCAGCAGTGACGGGCCGGGCCCGGGAACCCAGTACTTC TRBV10-1 - TRBJ2-5 -
CATKVNTEAFF TGTGCCACCAAGGTGAACACTGAAGCTTTCTTT TRBV19 few TRBJ1-1 -
CASNRAGGIPDTQYF TGTGCCAGCAATCGGGCAGGGGGAATTCCAGATACGCAGTATTTT TRBV28 few TRBJ2-3 TRBD1
CASSSGTVEQPQHF TGTGCCAGCAGCTCCGGGACAGTGGAACAGCCCCAGCATTTT TRBV7-2 many TRBJ1-5 TRBD1
CASSLASRTYEQYF TGTGCCAGCAGTTTAGCGAGCAGGACCTACGAGCAGTACTTC TRBV12-3/TRBV12-4 - TRBJ2-7 -
CASSLVAAEQFF TGTGCCAGCAGCTTAGTAGCCGCCGAGCAGTTCTTC TRBV7-2 few TRBJ2-1 -